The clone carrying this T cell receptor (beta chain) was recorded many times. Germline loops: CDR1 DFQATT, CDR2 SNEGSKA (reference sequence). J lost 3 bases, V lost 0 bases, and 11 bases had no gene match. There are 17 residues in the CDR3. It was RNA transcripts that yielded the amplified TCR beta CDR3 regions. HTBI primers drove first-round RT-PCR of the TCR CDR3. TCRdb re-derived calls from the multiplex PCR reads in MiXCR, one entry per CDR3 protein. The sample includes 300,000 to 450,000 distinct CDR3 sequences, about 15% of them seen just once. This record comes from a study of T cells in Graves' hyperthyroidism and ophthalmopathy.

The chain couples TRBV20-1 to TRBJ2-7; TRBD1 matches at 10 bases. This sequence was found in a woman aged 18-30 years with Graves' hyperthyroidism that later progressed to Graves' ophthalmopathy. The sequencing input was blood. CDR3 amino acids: CSARDRDRGGTGYEQYF. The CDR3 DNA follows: TGCAGTGCTAGAGATAGGGACAGGGGCGGTACTGGCTACGAGCAGTACTTC.